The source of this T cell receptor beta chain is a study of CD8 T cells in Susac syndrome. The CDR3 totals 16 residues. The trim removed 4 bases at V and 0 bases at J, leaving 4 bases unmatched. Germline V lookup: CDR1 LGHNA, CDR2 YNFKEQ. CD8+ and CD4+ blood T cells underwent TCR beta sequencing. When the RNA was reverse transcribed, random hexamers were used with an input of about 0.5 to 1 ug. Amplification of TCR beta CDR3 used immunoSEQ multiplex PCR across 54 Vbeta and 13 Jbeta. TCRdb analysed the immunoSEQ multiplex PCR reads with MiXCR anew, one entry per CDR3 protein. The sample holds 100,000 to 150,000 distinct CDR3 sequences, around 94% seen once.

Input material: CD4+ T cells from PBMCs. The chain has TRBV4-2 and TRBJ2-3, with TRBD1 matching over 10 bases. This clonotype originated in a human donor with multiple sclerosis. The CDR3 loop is CASSLGQGSSTDTQYF. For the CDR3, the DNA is TGTGCCAGCAGCCTGGGACAGGGGTCGAGCACAGATACGCAGTATTTT.